This T cell receptor beta chain stems from a study of OX40 agonist ivuxolimab in advanced cancers. Across the study: A male proportion of 70% to 90% was recorded, with mean age about 54 years and range about 23 to 90.

Autoimmune disease history or systemic immunosuppression meant exclusion. The germline V gene encodes CDR1 LGHNA and CDR2 YSLEER. V was trimmed by 0 bases and J by 3 bases, leaving 6 bases between them. This CDR3 is built from 14 residues. A word on this clone: What it binds is not known.

Assay: immunoSEQ multiplex PCR; the TCRdb copy retains only in-frame clones and omits some. Of 80,000 to 95,000 clones in the sample, approximately 90% were seen once. Whole-study results and caveats: Partial responders treated at 0.1-3.0 mg/kg exhibited clonal expansion among the lowest measured. CD4+ and CD8+ T cells in blood underwent clonal expansion by week 6 at 0.1 to 3.0 mg/kg.

This receptor was obtained from an adult with an advanced solid tumor such as melanoma, head and neck, liver or kidney cancer. The material sequenced was CD4+ or CD8+ T cells sorted from blood, taken in a trial of the OX40 agonist ivuxolimab. The gene calls are TRBV4-3 and TRBJ2-1; the D is unclear. The CDR3 bases are TGCGCCAGCAGCCAAGATCTCAGCTACAATGAGCAGTTCTTC. Protein sequence: CASSQDLSYNEQFF.